The 2 T cell receptor beta chains presented below share a single source sample, sequenced in a study of cytomegalovirus exposure and HLA in healthy donors. 13 Jbeta primers and 60 Vbeta primers were used for the PCR. Sequenced by immunoSEQ multiplex PCR; TCRdb stores in-frame clones only, minus some. The sample includes under 40,000 clones, roughly 80% of them seen just once. The sequencing input was PBMCs. Source of these receptors: a male donor in good health and CMV-seronegative.

This sequence joins TRBV27 and TRBJ1-4, with D unresolved. V lost 5 bases to trimming and J lost 4 bases, with 11 bases between them. The CDR3 is 14 residues long. Germline CDR1 MNHEY, CDR2 SMNVEV (reference sequence). The CDR3 DNA reads as TGTGCCAGCAGTGAGGGTGGGATTAATGAAAAACTGTTTTTT. Protein: CASSEGGINEKLFF.

This clone was detected only once. This chain connects TRBV30 to TRBJ2-7, with a tentative D call TRBD1 (6 bases). V lost 2 bases and J 3 bases, leaving 11 bases between the germline ends. Germline-derived CDR1 and CDR2 are GTSNPN and SVGIG (reference sequence). This CDR3 spans 13 amino acids. The CDR3 DNA reads TGTGCCTGGAGTCGCCGGGACAACTACGAGCAGTACTTC. It yields the protein CAWSRRDNYEQYF. Full variable domain (outside the CDR3, taken from reference TRBV30 and TRBJ2-7): SQTIHQWPATLVQPVGSPLSLECTVEGTSNPNLYWYRQAAGRGLQLLFYSVGIGQISSEVPQNLSASRPQDRQFILSSKKLLLSDSGFYLCAWSRRDNYEQYFGPGTRLTVT.